Below are 6 T cell receptor beta chains sequenced from a single sample in a study of blood T cell repertoires in COVID-19. Sequenced by immunoSEQ multiplex PCR; TCRdb stores in-frame clones only, minus some. The sample has about 170,000 clones; about 88% are singletons. The material sequenced was peripheral blood. These receptors were obtained from a woman of 80 years or more with COVID-19, enrolled during active disease.

The J gene is TRBJ1-4, the V gene TRBV28; D not certain. The germline V and J ends were trimmed by 7 bases and 5 bases, with 20 bases remaining between them. CDR1 is MDHEN and CDR2 is SYDVKM in the germline V gene. This CDR3 comprises 16 residues. For the CDR3, the DNA is TGTGCCAGCAAGAAGGAACGAGGACTACGGAATGAAAAACTGTTTTTT. Protein product: CASKKERGLRNEKLFF.

This clone occurred once. V usage is TRBV6-6 and J usage is TRBJ2-2, with 9 bases that match TRBD2. Germline lookup yields CDR1 MNHNY and CDR2 SVGAGI (reference sequence). This CDR3 spans 16 amino acids. The V gene end was trimmed by 4 bases and the J gene end by 3 bases; junction bases not matched to a gene: 6. In nucleotides, the CDR3 is TGTGCCAGCAGTTCCCCTAGCGGGACATACACCGGGGAGCTGTTTTTT. Translating gives CASSSPSGTYTGELFF.

This clone was detected a few times. The chain carries TRBV4-3 and TRBJ2-6; D is ambiguous. Germline loops: CDR1 LGHNA, CDR2 YSLEER. The CDR3 consists of 15 residues. V was shortened by 1 base and J by 2 bases, with 6 bases between the two germline ends. This CDR3 reads CASSQGLTGANVLTF. In DNA, the CDR3 is TGCGCCAGCAGCCAAGGCCTAACTGGGGCCAACGTCCTGACTTTC.

The J gene is TRBJ1-2, the V gene TRBV6-2 or TRBV6-3; 8 bases line up with TRBD1. The V gene end was trimmed by 6 bases and the J gene end by 6 bases; junction bases not matched to a gene: 9. The CDR3 sequence is 14 residues long. Looked up from germline, CDR1 is MNHEY and CDR2 is SVGEGT. In nucleotides, the CDR3 is TGTGCCAGCAGCCGCGGACAGGGAACACATGGCTACACCTTC. Protein sequence: CASSRGQGTHGYTF.

This clone appeared a single time. The CDR3 spells CASSSAGVLFDTQYF. CDR3 bases: TGTGCCAGCAGTTCCGCTGGAGTACTTTTTGATACGCAGTATTTT. V gene TRBV6-2 or TRBV6-3 combines with J gene TRBJ2-3, with D unresolved. Trimming left V 4 bases short and J 6 bases short, with 17 bases between. The length of the CDR3 is 15 residues. CDR1 and CDR2 from the germline V gene are MNHEY and SVGEGT.

The rearrangement joins TRBV27 to TRBJ1-2; 7 positions agree with TRBD1. The germline V gene has CDR1 MNHEY and CDR2 SMNVEV (reference sequence). J lost 2 bases, V lost 0 bases, and 6 bases had no gene match. The length of the CDR3 is 16 residues. The CDR3 coding sequence is TGTGCCAGCAGTTTATCCCCGGGGACAGTGAACTATGGCTACACCTTC. It translates to CASSLSPGTVNYGYTF.